The present entry profiles one T cell receptor beta chain with its context. Its antigen target is currently unknown. Per-base quality was not reported, and no clone a single base away is much larger than it. TCRbeta CDR3 regions were amplified from genomic DNA by means of the immunoSEQ Assay, a bias-controlled multiplex PCR. From the authors' description of their analysis: The number of nucleated cells in each sample was estimated from the amplification of reference gene primers within the assay. Sequence reads were collapsed and filtered to measure the absolute abundance of every unique TCRbeta CDR3 rearrangement. For each sample, productive Simpson clonality was calculated as the square root of Simpson's diversity index across productive rearrangements. Not all clones reach the TCRdb copy of this immuneACCESS table, which keeps in-frame sequences only. Checked studies attribute under half of the gap to unresolved V genes and leave the rest unexplained. From that table come the V and J calls and clone size; the DNA was used to work out D and trimming. In this sample the table shows fewer than 65,000 clones, around 93% of which occur a single time. In total, the top ten clones hold about 3.1% of the sample.

The sample is drawn from a study of blood T cell repertoires in COVID-19 (dated by TCRdb to 2018 to 2020). With regard to the full study: The collaborator samples originated in the United States, Italy and Spain and spanned the acute and convalescent phases of COVID-19. The prospective study material was composed of cDNA or gDNA derived from T cells, B-cell-depleted T cells, or PBMCs. Samples were obtained from the ongoing ImmuneRACE study (first 160 participants) and from roughly 1,300 subjects provided by 6 global collaborators. Where HLA class I and class II types were available, the types were taken from metadata supplied by the sample provider, not from assay-based typing. The dataset comprised deeply sampled blood TCRbeta repertoires from subjects exposed to, actively infected with, or recovered from COVID-19. Nearly every sample came with metadata listing a de-identified subject ID, COVID-19 status, age in years and sex. The repertoires were released in a freely available public database intended as a resource for research on the immune response to SARS-CoV-2. The paper's findings and limits, for the study overall: How much clinical and demographic metadata was included differed by source and by participant, and the metadata was provided uncurated.

Each collaborating institution followed its own protocols to collect whole blood in K2EDTA tubes. For TCRbeta analysis, collaborators shipped samples in one of three forms: frozen whole blood, isolated PBMCs, or DNA extracted from either of those sample types. The sample consisted of peripheral blood. This clonotype originated in a man aged 45-65 years with acute or convalescent COVID-19.

CDR3 reads: CASSSWTSGDTDTQYF. The DNA sequence is as follows: TGTGCCAGCAGCTCCTGGACTAGCGGGGACACAGATACGCAGTATTTT. Rearrangement joined TRBV7-9 to TRBJ2-3, and 12 bases in between align with TRBD2. For CDR1 and CDR2, the germline V gene (reference sequence) lists SEHNR and FQNEAQ. V is cut back by 4 bases and J by 2 bases, with 4 bases in the junction unmatched. Taken from cysteine to phenylalanine, the CDR3 has 16 residues. Of the read, only the CDR3 DNA is kept; its 48 bases are in frame from base 1.